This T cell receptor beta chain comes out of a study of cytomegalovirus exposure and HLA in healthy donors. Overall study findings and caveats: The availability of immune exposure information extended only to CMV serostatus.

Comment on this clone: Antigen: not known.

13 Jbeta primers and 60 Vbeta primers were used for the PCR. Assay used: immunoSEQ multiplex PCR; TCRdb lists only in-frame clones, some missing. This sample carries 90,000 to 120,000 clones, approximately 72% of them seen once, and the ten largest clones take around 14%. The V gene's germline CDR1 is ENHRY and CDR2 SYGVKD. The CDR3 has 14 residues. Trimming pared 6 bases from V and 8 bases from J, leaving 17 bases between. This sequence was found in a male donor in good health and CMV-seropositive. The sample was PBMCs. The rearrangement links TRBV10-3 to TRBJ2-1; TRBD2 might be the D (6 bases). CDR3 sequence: CAISGTALGDEQFF. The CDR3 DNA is TGTGCCATCAGCGGGACTGCCCTTGGCGATGAGCAGTTCTTC.